The following is a TCR beta chain sequence with its context. This clone was detected only once. Its antigen is still unknown. No quality values exist for individual bases; no much larger clone is one base distant. The trial excluded patients who had a history of autoimmune disease or who were on systemic immunosuppression. Peripheral blood for TCR sequencing was collected from all dose cohorts at baseline, on cycle 4 day 1, and on cycle 7 day 1. Samples were obtained from an open-label, multicenter, first-in-human phase I dose-escalation trial of ivuxolimab. Adults with locally advanced or metastatic head and neck squamous cell, hepatocellular, melanoma or renal cell carcinoma were enrolled in the trial. Before TCR sequencing, CD4+ and CD8+ T cells were separately sorted from peripheral blood. Trimming at the junction amounts to 6 bases on V and 0 bases on J, and the germline ends lie 16 bases apart. The CDR3 runs 16 amino acids, cysteine and phenylalanine included. The CDR3 DNA has 48 bases and is translated from base 1. The germline V gene gives CDR1 as MGHRA and CDR2 as YSYEKL.

The sample belongs to a study of OX40 agonist ivuxolimab in advanced cancers. About the investigation overall: Ivuxolimab was an agonistic, fully human IgG2 monoclonal antibody directed against OX40 (CD134), a costimulatory receptor. Partial responses were achieved by three dose-escalation patients, of whom one had hepatocellular carcinoma and two had cutaneous melanoma. The purpose of peripheral TCRbeta sequencing was to test whether ivuxolimab changed TCR sequence diversity and led to clonal T-cell expansion. The paper covers the monotherapy dose-escalation part of the phase I ivuxolimab trial, which included N of about 50 patients. Patients were allowed to have had prior anti-PD-1, anti-PD-L1 or anti-CTLA-4 therapy, and around two fifths of the dose-escalation patients had been treated with checkpoint inhibitors. In the dose-escalation cohort, 75% to 90% of patients were male, and the mean age was approximately 60 years with a range of about 20 to 80. Intravenous ivuxolimab was administered to patients every 2 weeks at six dose levels: 0.01, 0.1, 0.3, 1.5, 3 and 10 mg/kg. Of the 50 to 55 dose-escalation patients, hepatocellular carcinoma was present in about 20, melanoma in roughly 15, renal cell carcinoma in 9 and head and neck cancer in 9.

The research as a whole found: At doses of 0.1 to 3.0 mg/kg, clonal expansion of both CD4+ and CD8+ blood T cells was observed from baseline to week 6. After ivuxolimab, CD8+ T cells had more expanded clones than CD4+ T cells on average. Partial responders in the 0.1-3.0 mg/kg groups had among the lowest normalized peripheral clonal expansion, especially among CD8+ T cells. The antigen specificity of the clonally expanded peripheral T cells was not determined. Low levels of normalized T-cell clonal expansion were also shown by some nonresponding patients.

For sequencing of the TCRbeta CDR3 region, genomic DNA was extracted from the sorted cells. TCRbeta CDR3 regions were sequenced using the immunoSEQ Assay. As stored in TCRdb, this immuneACCESS dataset retains in-frame rearrangements with V and J assigned. A fraction of the clones does not appear; measured against another copy, unresolved V genes explain less than half of the discrepancy, and the remainder lacks a known reason. For this sample there are about 6,500 clones; roughly 69% appear just once. The ten largest account for less than 20% of the sample. The receptor chain draws on TRBV4-1 and TRBJ2-3, and possibly TRBD1, on 7 matching bases. The sample in question was CD4+ or CD8+ T cells sorted from blood, obtained in a trial of the OX40 agonist ivuxolimab. This clonotype was obtained from an adult with an advanced solid tumor such as melanoma, head and neck, liver or kidney cancer. The CDR3 protein is CASRDEQGTSTDTQYF. The DNA sequence is given as TGCGCCAGCAGAGACGAACAGGGGACTAGCACAGATACGCAGTATTTT.